Listed below are T cell receptor beta chains from one sample, sequenced in a study of human T cells and chemical hapten exposure. TCRdb re-called the 5' RACE reads with MiXCR, one entry per CDR3 protein. This sample has 110,000 or so distinct CDR3 sequences, with approximately 20% found just once. These receptor sequences come from a human donor in good health. Each CDR3 is given with its conserved first and last residue. The order of the fields is clone size, J gene, V gene, D gene, CDR3 DNA, CDR3 protein. The D gene is left open where the match is weak. Clone size, where shown, is once, few, many, or a class for clones that have expanded.

few | TRBJ1-4 | TRBV7-9 | - | TGTGCCAGCAGCTTAATAAAGGACGGGCCCGCAACTAATGAAAAACTGTTTTTT | CASSLIKDGPATNEKLFF
few | TRBJ2-5 | TRBV14 | - | TGTGCCAGCAGCCAAGGGACGGAAAAAGAGACCCAGTACTTC | CASSQGTEKETQYF
- | TRBJ1-2 | TRBV28 | - | TGTGCCAGCACGGAACACCGCTATGGCTACACCTTC | CASTEHRYGYTF
- | TRBJ1-3 | TRBV18 | - | TGTGCCAGCTCACTGACAGACTCTGGAAACACCATATATTTT | CASSLTDSGNTIYF
- | TRBJ2-7 | TRBV18 | TRBD1 | TGTGCCAGCTCACCACGGGACAGGGGATACGAGCAGTACTTC | CASSPRDRGYEQYF
few | TRBJ1-2 | TRBV7-9 | TRBD1 | TGTGCCAGCAGCATTGGACAGGGCACTAACTATGGCTACACCTTC | CASSIGQGTNYGYTF
- | TRBJ2-7 | TRBV28 | TRBD2 | TGTGCCAGCAGTCCTGGGACTAGCGGCGCCTACGAGCAGTACTTC | CASSPGTSGAYEQYF
few | TRBJ2-5 | TRBV10-1 | - | TGCGCCAGCAGTGATTCGGTTTCGGGGACCCAGTACTTC | CASSDSVSGTQYF
many | TRBJ2-7 | TRBV7-2 | - | TGTGCCAGCAGCTTAGGCGTTAGGAGGAGCGAGCAGTACTTC | CASSLGVRRSEQYF
few | TRBJ1-2 | TRBV5-4 | - | TGTGCCAGCAGCGCGGAGTCTTTCTATGGCTACACCTTC | CASSAESFYGYTF
- | TRBJ2-7 | TRBV27 | - | TGTGCCAGCAGTCCCCTGGGGGGGGCCGTCGAGCAGTACTTC | CASSPLGGAVEQYF
- | TRBJ2-3 | TRBV6-2/TRBV6-3 | TRBD2 | TGTGCCAGCAGTCGTACTAGCGGGACGCCACTATCCACAGATACGCAGTATTTT | CASSRTSGTPLSTDTQYF
- | TRBJ1-1 | TRBV28 | - | TGTGCCAGCAGTTCGATCACTGAAGCTTTCTTT | CASSSITEAFF
- | TRBJ2-1 | TRBV6-4 | TRBD1 | TGTGCCAGTGGACAGGTCCCTAGAAATGAGCAGTTCTTC | CASGQVPRNEQFF
- | TRBJ1-4 | TRBV7-8 | - | TGTGCCAGCAGCTTTATGCCGCGGGGAACTAATGAAAAACTGTTTTTT | CASSFMPRGTNEKLFF
- | TRBJ2-1 | TRBV12-3/TRBV12-4 | - | TGTGCCAGCAGTTTAGCGGGGCAGGGGCAGTGGATTCAAAGCTCCTACAATGAGCAGTTCTTC | CASSLAGQGQWIQSSYNEQFF
- | TRBJ2-1 | TRBV28 | - | TGTGCCAGCACGGTAGGAGGCTACAATGAGCAGTTCTTC | CASTVGGYNEQFF
- | TRBJ1-5 | TRBV27 | - | TGTGCCAGCAGTATACAGGGTACCAATCAGCCCCAGCATTTT | CASSIQGTNQPQHF
many | TRBJ2-7 | TRBV6-1 | - | TGTGCCAGCAGTGAGGTTGGGTATTACGAGCAGTACTTC | CASSEVGYYEQYF
few | TRBJ1-4 | TRBV28 | TRBD1 | TGTGCCAGCAGTCAAGGAGGGGGAGGGACAGGGTTCGAAAAACTGTTTTTT | CASSQGGGGTGFEKLFF
- | TRBJ2-1 | TRBV15 | - | TGTGCCACCAGCAGAGATCAGAGGAGCTCCTACAATGAGCAGTTCTTC | CATSRDQRSSYNEQFF
few | TRBJ1-1 | TRBV3-1 | - | TGTGCCAGCAGCCAATCGGGCCCGGGGGTCAGGGAGAACACTGAAGCTTTCTTT | CASSQSGPGVRENTEAFF
many | TRBJ1-2 | TRBV6-1 | - | TGTGCCAGCAGCCTATCTAAGCAATCCTATGGCTACACCTTC | CASSLSKQSYGYTF
- | TRBJ2-1 | TRBV7-2 | - | TGTGCCAGCAGCCGGTTCGCGGGTTCCAATGAGCAGTTCTTC | CASSRFAGSNEQFF
few | TRBJ1-1 | TRBV28 | TRBD1 | TGTGCCAGCAGTAATCTGGGACAGACGAACACTGAAGCTTTCTTT | CASSNLGQTNTEAFF
- | TRBJ2-1 | TRBV28 | - | TGTGCCAGCAGTTTGGGGACCCCTCGCAATTCTGAGCAGTTCTTC | CASSLGTPRNSEQFF
few | TRBJ2-7 | TRBV5-1 | - | TGCGCCAGCAGAAACCCTGGGGAAGTAAGCTACGAGCAGTACTTC | CASRNPGEVSYEQYF
few | TRBJ2-2 | TRBV4-1 | TRBD2 | TGCGCCAGCAGCCAAGCCCTATTTACGACTAGCGGGGACCCGAACACCGGGGAGCTGTTTTTT | CASSQALFTTSGDPNTGELFF
few | TRBJ2-3 | TRBV2 | TRBD1 | TGTGCCAGCAGTGGGGACAGGGGGACTCTCACAGATACGCAGTATTTT | CASSGDRGTLTDTQYF
- | TRBJ2-7 | TRBV27 | TRBD2 | TGTGCCAGCAGTTTATCCCTTAGCGGGAGGGCCTACGAGCAGTACTTC | CASSLSLSGRAYEQYF
few | TRBJ1-1 | TRBV7-2 | - | TGTGCCAGCACCGACCCAGACACTGAAGCTTTCTTT | CASTDPDTEAFF
few | TRBJ1-4 | TRBV28 | - | TGTGCCAGCAGTTTAGGGGACGAGGATGAAAAACTGTTTTTT | CASSLGDEDEKLFF
- | TRBJ2-3 | TRBV28 | - | TGTGCCGTCGGACGGTCAAGCACAGATACGCAGTATTTT | CAVGRSSTDTQYF
- | TRBJ2-1 | TRBV28 | TRBD2 | TGTGCCAGCAGTGTACTATCAACTAGCGGGAGGGCCGGCAATGAGCAGTTCTTC | CASSVLSTSGRAGNEQFF
- | TRBJ1-1 | TRBV9 | - | TGTGCCAGCAGCGTAGACCCAACCTCAGGGAGTGACACTGAAGCTTTCTTT | CASSVDPTSGSDTEAFF
few | TRBJ1-5 | TRBV28 | - | TGTGCCAGCAGTGGGGTCCCAAGCAATCAGCCCCAGCATTTT | CASSGVPSNQPQHF
- | TRBJ2-1 | TRBV24-1 | TRBD1 | TGTGCCACCACCACGGGACAGTCTAATGAGCAGTTCTTC | CATTTGQSNEQFF
many | TRBJ2-3 | TRBV20-1 | TRBD2 | TGCAGTGCTAAGCCACCTCCTAGCGGGAGGTGGGATACGCAGTATTTT | CSAKPPPSGRWDTQYF
- | TRBJ2-1 | TRBV20-1 | TRBD1 | TGCAGTGCTAGAGCGGGGGACAGGGGGCGGAATGAGCAGTTCTTC | CSARAGDRGRNEQFF
- | TRBJ2-3 | TRBV24-1 | - | TGTGCCACCAGTGATTTGCGGACTGGGGAGGCAGATACGCAGTATTTT | CATSDLRTGEADTQYF